These 12 T cell receptor beta chains were all obtained from the same sample, sequenced in a study of cytomegalovirus exposure and HLA in healthy donors. The PCR was carried out with 60 Vbeta primers and 13 Jbeta primers. Only in-frame clones appear in the TCRdb table, and some are missing; sequencing was by immunoSEQ multiplex PCR. This sample has 95,000 to 150,000 clones, with around 81% found just once. The material sequenced was PBMCs. The receptors stem from a woman aged 40 to 49 in good health and CMV-seronegative.

The J gene is TRBJ1-4, the V gene TRBV4-1; D call uncertain. From germline, CDR1 is MGHRA and CDR2 YSYEKL. The V and J ends lost 3 bases and 0 bases respectively, with 11 bases between them. CDR3 length: 16 residues. Here the CDR3 reads CASSQGDGTTNEKLFF. CDR3 DNA sequence: TGCGCCAGCAGCCAGGGCGACGGGACAACTAATGAAAAACTGTTTTTT.

The V call is TRBV15, the J call TRBJ2-3, with TRBD2 matching 7 bases. This CDR3 is 16 amino acids long. Trimming removed 0 bases from V and 1 base from J; junction bases left unmatched: 4. The germline CDR1 and CDR2 sequences are LNHNV and YYDKDF (reference sequence). The CDR3 is CATSRDLAGGTDTQYF. CDR3 nucleotides: TGTGCCACCAGCAGAGATCTCGCGGGGGGCACAGATACGCAGTATTTT.

The chain combines TRBV4-1 with TRBJ1-5; 10 bases fit TRBD1. CDR3 length: 18 amino acids. V trimming: 4 bases; J trimming: 2 bases; junction bases outside the gene matches: 11. CDR1 is MGHRA and CDR2 is YSYEKL in the germline V gene. The CDR3 sequence is CASSPGQGEWGGNQPQHF. Written as DNA, the CDR3 is TGCGCCAGCAGCCCAGGACAGGGGGAATGGGGGGGCAATCAGCCCCAGCATTTT.

This chain uses TRBV6-1 with TRBJ2-3; TRBD1 matches 9 bases. CDR3 length: 14 residues. The germline V gene encodes CDR1 MNHNS and CDR2 SASEGT. J was trimmed by 4 bases and V by 4 bases; bases with no gene match: 3. CDR3 coding DNA: TGTGCCAGCAGTGCTACAGGGGGCCCAGATACGCAGTATTTT. This encodes CASSATGGPDTQYF.

The chain uses TRBV7-9 and TRBJ1-1; 11 bases fit TRBD1. The germline gives CDR1 SEHNR, CDR2 FQNEAQ (reference sequence). The CDR3 covers 16 residues. The trim removed 3 bases at V and 2 bases at J, leaving 5 bases unmatched. CDR3 bases: TGTGCCAGCAGCTTTAGTGGACAGGGGGCCAACACTGAAGCTTTCTTT. Protein: CASSFSGQGANTEAFF. The complete variable domain, with remaining parts taken from reference TRBV7-9 and TRBJ1-1, reads DTGVSQNPRHKITKRGQNVTFRCDPISEHNRLYWYRQTLGQGPEFLTYFQNEAQLEKSRLLSDRFSAERPKGSFSTLEIQRTEQGDSAMYLCASSFSGQGANTEAFFGQGTRLTVV.

The chain joins TRBV15 to TRBJ2-3; 10 bases fit TRBD2. V was clipped by 3 bases and J by 5 bases; unmatched bases: 8. The CDR3 sequence is 16 residues long. CDR1 and CDR2 from the germline V gene are LNHNV and YYDKDF (reference sequence). CDR3 region: CATSRRGTSDGDTQYF. The DNA of the CDR3 is TGTGCCACCAGCAGGAGGGGGACTAGCGATGGAGATACGCAGTATTTT.

The rearrangement uses TRBV4-2 and TRBJ1-3; D not resolved. Germline loops: CDR1 LGHNA, CDR2 YNFKEQ. The CDR3 is made up of 15 amino acids. V was shortened by 4 bases and J by 4 bases, with 14 bases between the two germline ends. This CDR3 reads CASSPRAGSGNTIYF. CDR3 nucleotide sequence: TGTGCCAGCAGCCCGCGGGCAGGATCCGGAAACACCATATATTTT.

In this sample, this clone turned up a few times. The chain recombines TRBV6-1 with TRBJ1-5, with D uncertain. V lost 10 bases, J lost 4 bases, and 11 bases lay in between. This CDR3 is 12 amino acids long. Germline lookup yields CDR1 MNHNS and CDR2 SASEGT. The CDR3 is CAIRQANQPQHF. The CDR3 nucleotides are TGTGCCATTCGGCAGGCGAATCAGCCCCAGCATTTT.

About this clone itself: A read error may account for a junction end that differs from germline. The chain uses TRBV7-9 and TRBJ2-7; D gene ambiguous. Germline V gene data show CDR1 as SEHNR and CDR2 as FQNEAQ (reference sequence). The CDR3 covers 12 residues. This CDR3 reads CSSSTVTYEQYF. The CDR3 bases are TGTTCCAGCAGTACAGTGACCTACGAGCAGTACTTC. Variable domain in full (rest from reference TRBV7-9 and TRBJ2-7): DTGVSQNPRHKITKRGQNVTFRCDPISEHNRLYWYRQTLGQGPEFLTYFQNEAQLEKSRLLSDRFSAERPKGSFSTLEIQRTEQGDSAMYLCSSSTVTYEQYFGPGTRLTVT.

By frequency in the sample, this clone is medium-sized (0.01 to 0.1%). CDR3 amino acids: CASLGQSLNTEAFF. The DNA of the CDR3 is TGTGCCAGCCTCGGACAGAGCCTGAACACTGAAGCTTTCTTT. The chain recombines TRBV28 with TRBJ1-1, with TRBD1 as a possible D gene (6 bases). Between the trimmed V and J ends, which lost 8 bases and 0 bases, there was a span of 13 bases. This CDR3 region has 14 residues. CDR1 is MDHEN and CDR2 is SYDVKM in the germline V gene.

V is TRBV5-1 and J is TRBJ2-5, with 15 bases identical to TRBD2. V lost 0 bases to trimming and J lost 7 bases; unmatched junction nucleotides: 16. The CDR3 contains 20 residues. Germline CDR1 SGHRS, CDR2 YFSETQ. CDR3 loop: CASSLDPIRTSGGGRGTQYF. The DNA of the CDR3 is TGCGCCAGCAGCTTGGACCCCATACGGACTAGCGGGGGGGGTCGGGGGACCCAGTACTTC.

CDR3 sequence (DNA): TGTGCCAGCAGCTTCCAGCGGGGGCCGAGCTACGAGCAGTACTTC. This sequence encodes CASSFQRGPSYEQYF. The V call is TRBV7-2, the J call TRBJ2-7; 8 bases agree with TRBD2. The CDR3 spans 15 residues. CDR1 is SGHTA and CDR2 is FQGNSA in the germline V gene. With 3 bases clipped from V and 3 bases from J, the junction kept 7 bases outside the gene matches.